The 27 T cell receptor beta chains below were found in one sample sequenced in a study of CD8 T cells in ankylosing spondylitis. TCRdb re-analysed the 5' RACE reads in MiXCR, keeping a single row per CDR3 protein. Among about 450,000 distinct CDR3 sequences listed, about 25% were seen once. These receptors' targets are unknown. General study points: Eight or nine highly homologous variants made up a TCR beta motif that seemed to typify ankylosing spondylitis blood.

Sequenced material: blood, either unsorted or a sorted T cell fraction (not recorded which). The source of these receptors is a male donor with ankylosing spondylitis.

This clonotype was seen more than once but under ten times. The V call is TRBV7-9, the J call TRBJ1-4, with D unclear. The CDR3 length is 12 residues. Germline values: CDR1 SEHNR, CDR2 FQNEAQ (reference sequence). Trimming removed 0 bases at V and 9 bases at J, with 5 bases between. CDR3 in DNA: TGTGCCAGCAGCTTAGCGCAGAAAAAACTGTTTTTT. Its translation: CASSLAQKKLFF.

The chain couples TRBV10-3 to TRBJ1-4; weak D call: TRBD1 (6 bases). Germline-derived CDR1 and CDR2 are ENHRY and SYGVKD. V was clipped by 6 bases and J by 0 bases, with 8 bases between them. The length of the CDR3 is 14 residues. The CDR3 protein is CAIRGQATNEKLFF. CDR3 sequence (DNA): TGTGCCATCAGGGGACAAGCAACTAATGAAAAACTGTTTTTT.

A word on this clonotype: Because it lacks the conserved phenylalanine or tryptophan at the end, this CDR3 is likely a read error. The chain combines TRBV3-1 with TRBJ2-2; D is ambiguous. Germline-derived CDR1 and CDR2 are LGHDT and YNNKEL (reference sequence). The CDR3 totals 16 residues. V gave up 1 base and J gave up 3 bases, with 12 bases separating them. The CDR3 nucleotides are TGTGCCAGCAGCCAAGGTCCCCCCGCCTACACCGGGGAGCTGTTTTCT. Encoded protein: CASSQGPPAYTGELFS.

The rearrangement links TRBV9 to TRBJ2-1; 10 bases fit TRBD2. The CDR3 loop spans 13 amino acids. Germline V gene data show CDR1 as SGDLS and CDR2 as YYNGEE. J lost 6 bases, V lost 5 bases, and 2 bases had no gene match. The CDR3 is CASRASGGNEQFF. The CDR3 bases are TGTGCCAGCAGGGCTAGCGGGGGCAATGAGCAGTTCTTC.

This clonotype was detected only a few times. This chain connects TRBV3-1 to TRBJ1-5; TRBD1 agrees at 8 bases. The CDR3 runs 13 residues. Losses at the gene ends were 3 bases for V and 16 bases for J; bases not matched to a gene: 11. CDR1 and CDR2 from the germline V gene are LGHDT and YNNKEL (reference sequence). CDR3 amino acids: CASSQRQGSKRHF. In DNA form, the CDR3 reads TGTGCCAGCAGCCAGAGACAGGGGAGTAAAAGACATTTT.

The chain carries TRBV7-9 and TRBJ2-1; no clear D. This CDR3 contains 9 residues. Trimming took 5 bases from V and 15 from J, leaving 8 bases between them. Germline CDR1 SEHNR, CDR2 FQNEAQ (reference sequence). The CDR3 protein is CASSQWGFF. In DNA form, the CDR3 reads TGTGCCAGCAGCCAGTGGGGGTTCTTC.

The rearrangement uses TRBV20-1 and TRBJ2-7; TRBD2 matches 13 bases. V was clipped by 5 bases and J by 1 base; unmatched bases: 2. The CDR3 runs to 14 residues. CDR1 is DFQATT, CDR2 SNEGSKA, per germline (reference sequence). The CDR3 protein is CSAWTSGSSYEQYV. The CDR3 coding sequence is TGCAGTGCTTGGACTAGCGGGAGTTCCTACGAGCAGTACGTC.

This chain connects TRBV5-1 to TRBJ2-3, with 10 bases matching TRBD2. Germline CDR1 reads SGHRS; CDR2 reads YFSETQ. This CDR3 spans 14 amino acids. V gave up 7 bases and J gave up 5 bases; unmatched junction bases: 7. This chain's CDR3 is CASSPAGGLDTQYF. CDR3 bases: TGCGCCAGCTCGCCAGCGGGAGGGTTAGATACGCAGTATTTT.

Here the CDR3 reads CASSLVWETQYF. For the CDR3, the DNA is TGTGCCAGCAGCTTAGTCTGGGAGACCCAGTACTTC. The chain employs TRBV11-2 and TRBJ2-5; D remains ambiguous. The germline gives CDR1 SGHAT, CDR2 FQNNGV. V was trimmed by 1 base and J by 5 bases, leaving 5 bases between them. CDR3 length equals 12 residues.

The chain couples TRBV5-1 to TRBJ2-5; D perhaps matches TRBD1 (6 bases). From germline, CDR1 is SGHRS and CDR2 YFSETQ. The CDR3 covers 13 residues. Trimming stripped 3 bases from V and 5 bases from J, with 11 bases between. The CDR3 region is CASSSGDTETQYF. The CDR3 region has the DNA TGCGCCAGCAGCTCCGGGGACACGGAGACCCAGTACTTC.

The genes are TRBV7-2 and TRBJ2-3; D gene uncertain. The V end was cut by 0 bases, the J end by 11 bases, with 9 bases between. The CDR3 runs to 12 residues. Germline loops: CDR1 SGHTA, CDR2 FQGNSA. CDR3 residues: CASSLALGWQYF. The DNA for the CDR3 is TGTGCCAGCAGCTTAGCTCTGGGTTGGCAGTATTTT.

This clonotype was seen only a few times. V is TRBV5-1 and J is TRBJ1-2; D ambiguous. V was shortened by 1 base and J by 2 bases, with 9 bases between the two germline ends. In germline, CDR1 is SGHRS, CDR2 YFSETQ. This CDR3 has 14 residues. The CDR3 DNA is TGCGCCAGCAGCTTGACGACGGGAAACTATGGCTACACCTTC. Protein: CASSLTTGNYGYTF.

The chain has TRBV20-1 and TRBJ2-3; D may be TRBD2 (5 bases). CDR3 length: 15 amino acids. CDR1 DFQATT and CDR2 SNEGSKA come from the germline V gene (reference sequence). V lost 6 bases and J 3 bases, leaving 19 bases between the germline ends. The CDR3 bases are TGCAGTGCCCTAAATGTACTAGAGGGAACAGATACGCAGTATTTT. Encoded protein: CSALNVLEGTDTQYF.

The sample holds a few counts of this clonotype. The chain recombines TRBV5-1 with TRBJ1-1, with TRBD1 matching over 9 bases. CDR1 and CDR2 (germline): SGHRS, YFSETQ. The CDR3 is 16 residues long. V gave up 0 bases and J gave up 3 bases; unmatched junction bases: 6. In nucleotides, the CDR3 is TGCGCCAGCAGCTTGGATCAGGGACAGGGATACACTGAAGCTTTCTTT. The encoded protein is CASSLDQGQGYTEAFF.

Only a few counts were recorded for this clonotype. The rearrangement uses TRBV27 and TRBJ2-7; a weak D match, TRBD1 (6 bases). Germline CDR1 MNHEY, CDR2 SMNVEV (reference sequence). CDR3 length equals 14 residues. Trimming removed 6 bases at V and 3 bases at J, with 15 bases between. In DNA form, the CDR3 reads TGTGCCAGCAGACAGACAGGTTCTTACTACGAGCAGTACGTC. Protein: CASRQTGSYYEQYV.

The chain links TRBV29-1 to TRBJ1-3, with TRBD1 as a possible D gene (5 bases). The germline V gene has CDR1 SQVTM and CDR2 ANQGSEA. V gave up 5 bases and J gave up 2 bases, with 19 bases separating them. This CDR3 has 16 residues. CDR3 coding DNA: TGCAGCGTTATGAGGGGCGTAGGGTCGCCTGGAAACACCATATATTTT. It encodes CSVMRGVGSPGNTIYF.

Only a few counts were recorded for this clonotype. The CDR3 region is CASKMASGTYEQFF. Here the CDR3 DNA reads TGTGCCAGCAAGATGGCTAGCGGGACCTATGAGCAGTTCTTC. This rearrangement joins TRBV2 to TRBJ2-1, with 9 bases aligning to TRBD2. Germline V CDR1 and CDR2: SNHLY, FYNNEI. CDR3 size: 14 residues. After removal of 7 bases from V and 8 bases from J, the junction contained 9 bases not matched to a gene.

The gene calls are TRBV7-9 and TRBJ1-2; the D gene is possibly TRBD1 (5 bases). The V and J ends lost 1 base and 5 bases respectively, with 14 bases between them. CDR3 size: 15 residues. From germline, CDR1 is SEHNR and CDR2 FQNEAQ (reference sequence). CDR3 loop: CASSLVRQGVYGYTF. Written as DNA, the CDR3 is TGTGCCAGCAGCTTAGTTAGGCAGGGAGTATATGGCTACACCTTC.

This clonotype was picked up a small number of times. The V call is TRBV6-2 or TRBV6-3, the J call TRBJ1-5; TRBD1 might be the D (5 bases). Trimming shortened V by 2 bases and J by 7 bases, and 15 bases separated the two germline ends. The CDR3 is 15 residues long. In germline, CDR1 is MNHEY, CDR2 SVGEGT. CDR3 loop: CASSYRTRGWQPQHF. For the CDR3, the DNA is TGTGCCAGCAGTTACAGAACCCGGGGGTGGCAGCCCCAGCATTTT.

In DNA form, the CDR3 reads TGTGCCAGCAGAGTCGACAGATATAATTCACCCCTCCACTTT. Protein product: CASRVDRYNSPLHF. This sequence joins TRBV12-3 or TRBV12-4 and TRBJ1-6; tentative D call: TRBD1 (5 bases). The CDR3 runs 14 residues. Trimming removed 6 bases from V and 4 bases from J, with 10 bases in between.

CDR3 sequence reads: CASSLGGTNNQPQHF. The CDR3 DNA follows: TGCGCCAGCAGCTTGGGTGGGACAAATAATCAGCCCCAGCATTTT. This chain joins TRBV5-1 and TRBJ1-5; TRBD1 is a possible D gene (6 bases). This CDR3 spans 15 amino acids. Germline V gene lookup returns CDR1 SGHRS and CDR2 YFSETQ. The V gene lost 0 bases and the J gene lost 4 bases, with 11 bases spanning the gap.

In this sample, this clonotype turned up a few times. The chain carries TRBV3-1 and TRBJ2-3; the D call may be TRBD1 or TRBD2 (5 bases each). Trimming removed 5 bases at V and 5 bases at J, with 26 bases between. CDR1 is LGHDT, CDR2 YNNKEL, per germline (reference sequence). This CDR3 spans 18 amino acids. DNA for the CDR3: TGTGCCAGCAGCTCCCCGGGGCGACTAAAGAGTGAAGGAGATACGCAGTATTTT. Amino acid sequence: CASSSPGRLKSEGDTQYF.

V is TRBV5-1 and J is TRBJ2-1, with 14 bases lining up with TRBD2. The CDR3 has 16 residues. Germline CDR1 is SGHRS and CDR2 is YFSETQ. The junction had 7 bases not matched to a gene; V was cut back by 4 bases and J by 7 bases. The CDR3 reads CASSKGLAGVWNEQFF. CDR3 nucleotide sequence: TGCGCCAGCAGCAAGGGACTAGCGGGAGTATGGAATGAGCAGTTCTTC.

The chain has TRBV13 and TRBJ1-1; D may be TRBD1 (5 bases). The CDR3 is 15 residues long. Trimming took 5 bases from V and 2 from J, leaving 15 bases between them. Germline V lookup: CDR1 PRHDT, CDR2 FYEKMQ (reference sequence). CDR3: CASSVRRGENTEAFF. The DNA for the CDR3 is TGTGCCAGCAGCGTTCGTCGGGGGGAAAACACTGAAGCTTTCTTT. Drawing the rest from reference TRBV13 and TRBJ1-1, the complete variable domain is AAGVIQSPRHLIKEKRETATLKCYPIPRHDTVYWYQQGPGQDPQFLISFYEKMQSDKGSIPDRFSAQQFSDYHSELNMSSLELGDSALYFCASSVRRGENTEAFFGQGTRLTVV.

V gene TRBV5-1 combines with J gene TRBJ1-3; maybe TRBD1 (6 bases). The CDR3 is 17 residues long. Germline V gives CDR1 SGHRS, CDR2 YFSETQ. V was shortened by 2 bases and J by 0 bases, with 15 bases between the two germline ends. The CDR3 here is CASSFTGSRSSGNTIYF. The CDR3 DNA reads as TGCGCCAGCAGCTTCACAGGGTCCCGGAGCTCTGGAAACACCATATATTTT.

Many counts were recorded for this clonotype. The chain recombines TRBV2 with TRBJ2-1, with D uncertain. CDR1 is SNHLY and CDR2 is FYNNEI in the germline V gene. This CDR3 is 15 amino acids long. Trimming removed 3 bases from V and 0 bases from J, with 9 bases in between. The CDR3 coding sequence is TGTGCCAGCAGTGACTGGCGGAGCTCCTACAATGAGCAGTTCTTC. Protein: CASSDWRSSYNEQFF.

This clonotype was counted many times. The chain has TRBV7-2 and TRBJ2-1; D remains ambiguous. The CDR3 is 13 residues long. The V end lost 1 base, the J end lost 7 bases, and 8 bases lay between the germline ends. CDR1 is SGHTA and CDR2 is FQGNSA in the germline V gene. CDR3: CASSLDLLNEQFF. The CDR3 coding sequence is TGTGCCAGCAGCTTAGATTTGTTGAATGAGCAGTTCTTC.